This TCR beta chain came from a study of shared clonotypes between healthy human individuals. General study findings and limits: The naive CD4 repertoires of a few donors were compared, and approximately 4.7% of clonotypes were shared.

CD45RO-negative CD8 cells positively selected for CCR7 made up the naive population, which excluded terminally differentiated effector memory CD45RA+ cells. Sequencing was performed with immunoSEQ multiplex PCR; in TCRdb, only in-frame clones are kept and a portion is missing. Counted here are over 800,000 clones, almost 95% occurring once; the ten biggest clones make up less than 25%. Regarding this clone: Its antigen remains unknown.

V gave up 3 bases and J gave up 6 bases, with 11 bases separating them. From germline, CDR1 is SEHNR and CDR2 FQNEAQ (reference sequence). The CDR3 contains 13 residues. The sequencing input was naive CD8+ T cells sorted from blood. The source is a man in his thirties or forties in good health. The V and J genes are TRBV7-9 and TRBJ1-1; tentative D call: TRBD1 (5 bases). CDR3 protein: CASSFPGGAEAFF. The CDR3 DNA reads as TGTGCCAGCAGCTTCCCGGGGGGGGCTGAAGCTTTCTTT. Looking up the rest from reference TRBV7-9 and TRBJ1-1 gives the full variable domain: DTGVSQNPRHKITKRGQNVTFRCDPISEHNRLYWYRQTLGQGPEFLTYFQNEAQLEKSRLLSDRFSAERPKGSFSTLEIQRTEQGDSAMYLCASSFPGGAEAFFGQGTRLTVV.